This paragraph reports one T cell receptor (beta chain). CDR3 size: 17 residues. Trimming took 2 bases from V and 8 from J; bases not matched to a gene: 11. Per the germline V gene, CDR1 is SGDLS and CDR2 is YYNGEE. The data were taken from a study of blood T cell repertoires in COVID-19. Looking at the study overall: Acute-phase and convalescent COVID-19 samples originated in the United States, Italy and Spain. PBMCs, B-cell-depleted T cells, or T cells were the source of the cDNA or gDNA that made up the material.

Original processing methods: Amplification of reference gene primers was used by the study to estimate nucleated cell counts. Only in-frame clones appear in the TCRdb table, and some are missing; sequencing was by immunoSEQ multiplex PCR. V and J calls and clone size are those listed in that table; D and trimming were worked out from the DNA. The sample has more than 200,000 clones, about four fifths seen once. The chain combines TRBV9 with TRBJ2-1; 12 bases are a match to TRBD2. This receptor was taken from a woman older than 75 with acute or convalescent COVID-19. Sequencing was carried out using peripheral blood. DNA of the CDR3: TGTGCCAGCAGCGTCTCGAGACTAGCGGGAGTCTTCGATGAGCAGTTCTTC. It encodes CASSVSRLAGVFDEQFF.